This T cell receptor (beta chain) was sequenced in a study of T cells in Graves' hyperthyroidism and ophthalmopathy. Germline CDR1 WNHNN, CDR2 SYGVQD (reference sequence). This CDR3 region has 14 residues. Trimming cost V 1 base and J 12 bases; bases outside gene matches: 9. The CDR3 regions of TCR beta were amplified from RNA transcripts. The HTBI primer set served for first-round RT-PCR of the TCR CDR3. One entry per CDR3 protein, called by TCRdb with MiXCR from the multiplex PCR reads. The sample gives hundreds of thousands of distinct CDR3 sequences, 14% of which show up once; more than 4.5% is in the top ten.

The receptor was isolated from a woman aged 25 to 39 with Graves' hyperthyroidism that later progressed to Graves' ophthalmopathy. The chain carries TRBV10-1 and TRBJ2-1, with 7 bases fitting TRBD2. Sequencing used blood. The CDR3: CASSEWREKSWQFF. The CDR3 bases are TGCGCCAGCAGTGAGTGGCGGGAGAAGTCCTGGCAGTTCTTC.